These 19 T cell receptor beta chains were all obtained from the same sample, sequenced in a study of cytomegalovirus exposure and HLA in healthy donors (dated by TCRdb to 2015 to 2018). Libraries came from the immunoSEQ multiplex PCR assay. A mixture of 60 forward primers for TCR Vbeta segments and 13 reverse primers for TCR Jbeta segments was used in the multiplex PCR. In TCRdb, the immuneACCESS table is reduced to in-frame sequences with V and J assigned. These tables do not hold every clone; where another copy was compared, an unresolved V gene accounts for under half, and the others remain unexplained. Recorded for this sample are roughly 120,000 clones; around 8.5% of them occurred a single time. Jointly, the top ten make up about 5.5% of the sample. The specimen sequenced was PBMCs. The receptors derive from a man aged 35-49 years in good health and CMV-seronegative.

This clone was observed a few times. This sequence joins TRBV5-4 and TRBJ1-5; no reliable D call. V was cut by 2 bases and J by 9 bases, with 15 bases left in between. Germline loops: CDR1 SGHNT, CDR2 YYREEE (reference sequence). This CDR3 is built from 14 residues. CDR3 protein: CASSLWGGAGPQHF. CDR3 in DNA: TGTGCCAGCAGCTTATGGGGAGGAGCAGGGCCCCAGCATTTT.

As DNA, the CDR3 is TGTGCCAGCAGAGCTTCGGGAAAGAACTATGGCTACACCTTC. Translated: CASRASGKNYGYTF. The rearrangement uses TRBV7-2 and TRBJ1-2; no firm D call. This CDR3 comprises 14 residues. From germline, CDR1 is SGHTA and CDR2 FQGNSA. Trimming left V 6 bases short and J 2 bases short, with 13 bases between.

This clone was detected only once. The chain employs TRBV5-1 and TRBJ2-5; no clear D. V lost 0 bases and J lost 0, with 6 bases in between. CDR1 is SGHRS and CDR2 is YFSETQ in the germline V gene. This CDR3 region has 14 residues. The CDR3 DNA is TGCGCCAGCAGCTTGGAAGCGTACCAAGAGACCCAGTACTTC. Amino acids: CASSLEAYQETQYF.

About this clone: This sample also contains other DNA sequences that code for the same CDR3. The chain joins TRBV30 to TRBJ2-2, with TRBD1 matching 7 bases. This CDR3 is built from 13 residues. Germline V gene lookup returns CDR1 GTSNPN and CDR2 SVGIG (reference sequence). After removal of 2 bases from V and 6 bases from J, the junction contained 3 bases not matched to a gene. This chain's CDR3 is CAWSNQGAGELFF. In DNA, the CDR3 is TGTGCCTGGAGTAATCAGGGGGCCGGGGAGCTGTTTTTT. Variable domain in full (rest from reference TRBV30 and TRBJ2-2): SQTIHQWPATLVQPVGSPLSLECTVEGTSNPNLYWYRQAAGRGLQLLFYSVGIGQISSEVPQNLSASRPQDRQFILSSKKLLLSDSGFYLCAWSNQGAGELFFGEGSRLTVL.

The rearrangement links TRBV4-1 to TRBJ2-3, with 13 bases aligning to TRBD2. The junction had 5 bases not matched to a gene; V was cut back by 6 bases and J by 5 bases. The CDR3 contains 15 residues. Germline V gene lookup returns CDR1 MGHRA and CDR2 YSYEKL. CDR3 in amino acids: CASRLAGGRGDTQYF. The CDR3 region has the DNA TGCGCCAGCAGACTAGCGGGGGGGCGAGGAGATACGCAGTATTTT.

This clone was picked up a small number of times. This chain connects TRBV12-5 to TRBJ1-1; 9 nucleotides match TRBD1. In germline, CDR1 is LGHNT, CDR2 FRNRAP. The CDR3 has 12 amino acids. V dropped 7 bases and J dropped 5; count of bases not matched to a gene: 2. The CDR3 here is CASDRGRTEAFF. In DNA, the CDR3 is TGTGCTAGTGACAGGGGGCGGACTGAAGCTTTCTTT. The variable domain in full, with the rest retrieved from reference TRBV12-5 and TRBJ1-1, is DARVTQTPRHKVTEMGQEVTMRCQPILGHNTVFWYRQTMMQGLELLAYFRNRAPLDDSGMPKDRFSAEMPDATLATLKIQPSEPRDSAVYFCASDRGRTEAFFGQGTRLTVV.

This clone occurred a few times. V and J are TRBV5-1 and TRBJ1-1; D is unresolved. The germline CDR1 and CDR2 sequences are SGHRS and YFSETQ. V was cut by 1 base and J by 0 bases, with 13 bases left in between. The CDR3 consists of 16 residues. The CDR3 here is CASSLSTNRMNTEAFF. For the CDR3, the DNA is TGCGCCAGCAGCTTGTCGACAAACAGAATGAACACTGAAGCTTTCTTT.

In the case of this clone: The junction departs from germline at one end; a sequencing error may be responsible. Other DNA sequences from this sample encode an identical CDR3 as well. CDR3 in amino acids: CASSYSRLTEAFF. For the CDR3, the DNA is TGTGCCAGCAGTTACTCGCGATTGACTGAAGCCTTCTTT. The chain is built from TRBV6-5 and TRBJ1-1; D ambiguous. This CDR3 is 13 amino acids long. The germline V gene encodes CDR1 MNHEY and CDR2 SVGAGI.

This clone was observed a handful of times. The CDR3 DNA reads TGCGCCAGCAGTGAGTCGAGGGAAGCCAAAAACATTCAGTACTTC. Its protein is CASSESREAKNIQYF. The chain is built from TRBV10-1 and TRBJ2-4; D may be TRBD2 (5 bases). Germline V gene lookup returns CDR1 WNHNN and CDR2 SYGVQD (reference sequence). CDR3 size: 15 residues. Deletions cut 0 bases from V and 0 bases from J, with 6 bases between.

The J gene is TRBJ1-1, the V gene TRBV6-5, with D possibly being TRBD1 (5 bases). V gave up 2 bases and J gave up 5 bases, with 15 bases separating them. There are 15 residues in the CDR3. CDR1 is MNHEY, CDR2 SVGAGI, per germline. The CDR3 DNA follows: TGTGCCAGCAGTTACGGGCAGGGTTCCGGGACTGAAGCTTTCTTT. It yields the protein CASSYGQGSGTEAFF.

This clone was counted a few times. V usage is TRBV5-6 and J usage is TRBJ2-5; 8 positions match TRBD1. Germline-derived CDR1 and CDR2 are SGHDT and YYEEEE. The J segment lost 9 bases and the V segment lost 4 bases, leaving 11 bases of the junction unmatched. The CDR3 sequence is 14 residues long. CDR3 DNA: TGTGCCAGCAGCCCCCGACAGGGGAGGACATCCCAGTACTTC. This gives the protein CASSPRQGRTSQYF.

This chain links TRBV5-5 with TRBJ2-6, with 12 bases that match TRBD1. V trimming: 4 bases; J trimming: 0 bases; junction bases outside the gene matches: 5. Per germline, CDR1 SGHKS and CDR2 YYEKEE (reference sequence). CDR3 length equals 18 residues. CDR3 sequence: CASSAGQGALSGANVLTF. CDR3 DNA: TGTGCCAGCAGCGCGGGACAGGGGGCTCTCTCTGGGGCCAACGTCCTGACTTTC.

The genes are TRBV6-1 and TRBJ1-2; perhaps TRBD1 as D (6 bases). Looked up from germline, CDR1 is MNHNS and CDR2 is SASEGT. There are 16 residues in the CDR3. V was cut by 2 bases and J by 4 bases, with 17 bases left in between. The CDR3 here is CASSERAGGGLYGYTF. The DNA of the CDR3 is TGTGCCAGCAGTGAAAGGGCGGGCGGGGGCCTCTATGGCTACACCTTC.

The chain couples TRBV19 to TRBJ1-1; D is perhaps TRBD1 (5 bases). Germline loops: CDR1 LNHDA, CDR2 SQIVND (reference sequence). This CDR3 is 12 amino acids long. V was cut by 9 bases and J by 4 bases, with 12 bases left in between. The CDR3 spells CASIDRTTEAFF. The CDR3 nucleotides are TGTGCCAGCATCGACAGAACCACTGAAGCTTTCTTT.

This clone was recorded a few times. V usage is TRBV18 and J usage is TRBJ2-5; D might be TRBD1 (5 bases). Trimming cost V 2 bases and J 3 bases, with 10 bases left between them. CDR3 length: 14 residues. In germline, CDR1 is KGHSH, CDR2 LQKENI. This CDR3 reads CASSPTTGKETQYF. The CDR3 DNA reads as TGTGCCAGCTCACCAACTACAGGAAAAGAGACCCAGTACTTC.

This chain uses TRBV28 with TRBJ2-7, with no clear D. The CDR3 has 14 amino acids. Germline-derived CDR1 and CDR2 are MDHEN and SYDVKM. V was clipped by 7 bases and J by 0 bases, with 13 bases between them. Here the CDR3 DNA reads TGTGCCAGCATATCTAAGCCGAGCTCCTACGAGCAGTACTTC. It encodes CASISKPSSYEQYF.

The chain uses TRBV2 and TRBJ2-3; 8 nucleotides line up with TRBD1. The CDR3 totals 14 residues. Germline CDR1 SNHLY, CDR2 FYNNEI. The trim removed 6 bases at V and 4 bases at J, leaving 6 bases unmatched. CDR3 protein: CASSHGQGADTQYF. CDR3 bases: TGTGCCAGCAGCCACGGACAGGGAGCAGATACGCAGTATTTT.

Only a few counts were recorded for this clone. This chain connects TRBV18 to TRBJ2-2; D call uncertain. The CDR3 covers 15 residues. Germline V gene lookup returns CDR1 KGHSH and CDR2 LQKENI. V lost 2 bases and J lost 5, with 12 bases in between. The CDR3 spells CASSPYFARTGELFF. The CDR3 DNA follows: TGTGCCAGCTCACCATACTTTGCTAGGACCGGGGAGCTGTTTTTT.

This clone was counted only a few times. The junction does not match germline at one end; this may be a read error. J is TRBJ2-3 and V is TRBV6-1; 9 bases agree with TRBD2. Germline V gives CDR1 MNHNS, CDR2 SASEGT. The CDR3 extends over 15 amino acids. CDR3 sequence (DNA): TGTGCCTGCAGGGAATCTGCGGGGGGGACAGATACGCAGTATTTT. Its translation is CACRESAGGTDTQYF.